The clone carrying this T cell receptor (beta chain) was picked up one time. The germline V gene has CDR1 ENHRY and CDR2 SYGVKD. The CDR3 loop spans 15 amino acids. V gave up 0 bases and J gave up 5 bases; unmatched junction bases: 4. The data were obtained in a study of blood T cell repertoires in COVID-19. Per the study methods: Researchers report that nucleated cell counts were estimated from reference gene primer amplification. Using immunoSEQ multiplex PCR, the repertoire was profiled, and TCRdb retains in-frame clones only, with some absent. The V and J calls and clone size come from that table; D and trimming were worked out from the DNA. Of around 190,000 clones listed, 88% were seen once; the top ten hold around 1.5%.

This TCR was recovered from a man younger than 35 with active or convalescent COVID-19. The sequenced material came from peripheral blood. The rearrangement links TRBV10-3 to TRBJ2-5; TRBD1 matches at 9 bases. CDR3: CAISESRQGGETQYF. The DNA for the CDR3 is TGTGCCATCAGTGAGTCGAGACAGGGGGGCGAGACCCAGTACTTC.